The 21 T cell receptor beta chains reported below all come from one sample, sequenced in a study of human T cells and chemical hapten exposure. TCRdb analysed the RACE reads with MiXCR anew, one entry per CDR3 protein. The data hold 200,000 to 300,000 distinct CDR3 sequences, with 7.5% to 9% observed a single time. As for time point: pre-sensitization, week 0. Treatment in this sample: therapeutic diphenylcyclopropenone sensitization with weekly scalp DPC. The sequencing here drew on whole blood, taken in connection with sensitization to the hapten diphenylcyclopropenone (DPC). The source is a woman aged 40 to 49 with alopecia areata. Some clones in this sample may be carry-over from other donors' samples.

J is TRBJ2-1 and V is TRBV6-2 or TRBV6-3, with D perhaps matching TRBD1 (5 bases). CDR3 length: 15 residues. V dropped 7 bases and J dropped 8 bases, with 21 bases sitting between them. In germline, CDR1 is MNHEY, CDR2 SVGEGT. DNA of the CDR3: TGTGCCAGCATGGGGTGGGGCGGAGTGCACGATGAGCAGTTCTTC. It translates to CASMGWGGVHDEQFF.

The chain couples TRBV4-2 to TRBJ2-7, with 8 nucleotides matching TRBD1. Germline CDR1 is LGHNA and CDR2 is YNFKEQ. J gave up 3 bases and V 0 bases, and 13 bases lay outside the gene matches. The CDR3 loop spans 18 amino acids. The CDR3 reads CASSQDVTIRTGSYEQYF. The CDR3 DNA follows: TGTGCCAGCAGCCAAGATGTAACTATCAGGACAGGGAGCTACGAGCAGTACTTC.

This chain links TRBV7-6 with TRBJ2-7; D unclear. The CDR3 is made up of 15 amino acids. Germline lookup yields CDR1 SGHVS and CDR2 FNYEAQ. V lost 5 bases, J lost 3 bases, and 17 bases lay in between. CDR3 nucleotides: TGTGCCAGCAGCCCAAACTCAGTCTCGGACTACGAGCAGTACTTC. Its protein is CASSPNSVSDYEQYF.

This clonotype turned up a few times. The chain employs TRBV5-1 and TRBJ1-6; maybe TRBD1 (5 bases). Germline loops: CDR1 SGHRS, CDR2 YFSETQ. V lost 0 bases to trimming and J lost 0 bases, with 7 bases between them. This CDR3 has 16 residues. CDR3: CASSLDRSSYNSPLHF. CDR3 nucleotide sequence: TGCGCCAGCAGCTTGGACAGGAGCTCCTATAATTCACCCCTCCACTTT.

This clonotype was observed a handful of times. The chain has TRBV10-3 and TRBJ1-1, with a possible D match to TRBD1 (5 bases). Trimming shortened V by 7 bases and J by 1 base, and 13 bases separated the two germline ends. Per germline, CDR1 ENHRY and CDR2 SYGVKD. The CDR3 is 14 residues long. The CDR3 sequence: CAINPGQGNTEAFF. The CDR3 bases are TGTGCCATCAACCCCGGGCAGGGGAACACTGAAGCTTTCTTT.

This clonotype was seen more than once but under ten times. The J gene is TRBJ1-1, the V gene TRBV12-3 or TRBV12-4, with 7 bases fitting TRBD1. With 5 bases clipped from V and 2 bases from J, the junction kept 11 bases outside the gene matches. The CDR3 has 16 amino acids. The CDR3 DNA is TGTGCCAGCAGTCCCATGATGGGACAGCTCAACACTGAAGCTTTCTTT. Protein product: CASSPMMGQLNTEAFF.

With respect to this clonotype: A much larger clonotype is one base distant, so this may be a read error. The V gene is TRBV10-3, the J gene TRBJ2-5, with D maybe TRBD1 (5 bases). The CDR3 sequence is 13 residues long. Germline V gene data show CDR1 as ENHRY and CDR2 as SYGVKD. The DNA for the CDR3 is TGTGTCATCACGCCAGGGTTACAAGAGACCCAGTACTTC. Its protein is CVITPGLQETQYF.

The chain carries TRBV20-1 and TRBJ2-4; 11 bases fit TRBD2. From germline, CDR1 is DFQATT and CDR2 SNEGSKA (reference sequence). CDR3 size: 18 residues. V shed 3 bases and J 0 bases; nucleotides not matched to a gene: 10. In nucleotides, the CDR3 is TGCAGTGCTAGCGGGGGGACTAGCGGTACTCTAGCCAAAAACATTCAGTACTTC. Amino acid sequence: CSASGGTSGTLAKNIQYF.

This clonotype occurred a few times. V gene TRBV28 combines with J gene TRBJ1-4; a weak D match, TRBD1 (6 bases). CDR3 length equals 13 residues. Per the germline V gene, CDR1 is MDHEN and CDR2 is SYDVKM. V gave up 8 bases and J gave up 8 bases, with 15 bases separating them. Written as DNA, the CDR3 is TGTGCCAGCGGCTGGGGGCCAGGAGAAAAACTGTTTTTT. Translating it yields CASGWGPGEKLFF.

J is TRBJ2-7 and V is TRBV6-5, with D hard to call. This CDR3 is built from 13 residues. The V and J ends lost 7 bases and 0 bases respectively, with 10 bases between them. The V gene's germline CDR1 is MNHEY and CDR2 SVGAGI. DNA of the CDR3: TGTGCCAGCAAACGACCCAGCTCCTACGAGCAGTACTTC. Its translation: CASKRPSSYEQYF.

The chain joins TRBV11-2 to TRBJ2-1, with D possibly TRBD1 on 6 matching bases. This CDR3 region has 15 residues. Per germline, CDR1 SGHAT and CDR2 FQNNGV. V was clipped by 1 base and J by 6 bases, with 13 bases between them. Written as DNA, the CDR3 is TGTGCCAGCAGCTTAGCGACAGGACGGGGCAATGAGCAGTTCTTC. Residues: CASSLATGRGNEQFF. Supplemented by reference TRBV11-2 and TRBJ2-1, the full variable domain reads EAGVAQSPRYKIIEKRQSVAFWCNPISGHATLYWYQQILGQGPKLLIQFQNNGVVDDSQLPKDRFSAERLKGVDSTLKIQPAKLEDSAVYLCASSLATGRGNEQFFGPGTRLTVL.

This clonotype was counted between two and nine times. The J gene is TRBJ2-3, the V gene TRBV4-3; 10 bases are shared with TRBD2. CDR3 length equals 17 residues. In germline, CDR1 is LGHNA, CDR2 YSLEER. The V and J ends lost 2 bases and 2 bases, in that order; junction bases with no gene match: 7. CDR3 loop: CASSQTSGMGYTDTQYF. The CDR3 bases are TGCGCCAGCAGCCAAACTAGCGGGATGGGGTACACAGATACGCAGTATTTT.

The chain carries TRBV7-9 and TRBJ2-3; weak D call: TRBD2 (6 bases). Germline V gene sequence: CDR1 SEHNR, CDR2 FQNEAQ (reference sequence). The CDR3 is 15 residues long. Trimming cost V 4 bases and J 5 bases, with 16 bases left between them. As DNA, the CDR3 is TGTGCCAGCAGCTCGAGGATTATGGGGGGAGATACGCAGTATTTT. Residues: CASSSRIMGGDTQYF.

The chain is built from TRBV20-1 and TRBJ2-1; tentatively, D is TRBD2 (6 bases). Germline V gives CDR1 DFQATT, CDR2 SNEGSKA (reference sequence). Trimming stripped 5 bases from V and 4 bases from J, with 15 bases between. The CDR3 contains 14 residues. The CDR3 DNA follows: TGCAGTGCTGGACCCCCCCGGGAGTACAATGAGCAGTTCTTC. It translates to CSAGPPREYNEQFF.

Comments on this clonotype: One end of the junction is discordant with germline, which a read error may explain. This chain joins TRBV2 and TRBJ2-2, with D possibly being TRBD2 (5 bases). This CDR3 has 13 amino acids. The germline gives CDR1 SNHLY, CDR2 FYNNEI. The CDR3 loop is CASSEADTGELFF. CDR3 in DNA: TGTGCCAGCAGCGAAGCGGACACCGGGGAGCTGTTTTTT. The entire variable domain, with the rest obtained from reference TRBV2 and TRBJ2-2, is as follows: EPEVTQTPSHQVTQMGQEVILRCVPISNHLYFYWYRQILGQKVEFLVSFYNNEISEKSEIFDDQFSVERPDGSNFTLKIRSTKLEDSAMYFCASSEADTGELFFGEGSRLTVL.

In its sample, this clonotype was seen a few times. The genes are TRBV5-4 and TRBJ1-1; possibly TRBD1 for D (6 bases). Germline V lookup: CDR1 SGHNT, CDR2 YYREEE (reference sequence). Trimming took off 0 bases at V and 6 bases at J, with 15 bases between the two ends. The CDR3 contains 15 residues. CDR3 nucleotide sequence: TGTGCCAGCAGCTTGGGAGGGGGATCGGACTCTGAAGCTTTCTTT. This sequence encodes CASSLGGGSDSEAFF. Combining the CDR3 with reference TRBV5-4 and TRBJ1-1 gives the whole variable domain ETGVTQSPTHLIKTRGQQVTLRCSSQSGHNTVSWYQQALGQGPQFIFQYYREEENGRGNFPPRFSGLQFPNYSSELNVNALELDDSALYLCASSLGGGSDSEAFFGQGTRLTVV.

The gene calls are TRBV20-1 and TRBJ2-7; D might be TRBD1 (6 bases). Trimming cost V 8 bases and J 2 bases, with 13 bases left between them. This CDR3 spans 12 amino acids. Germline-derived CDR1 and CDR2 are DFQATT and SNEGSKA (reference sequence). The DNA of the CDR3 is TGCAGTACTACGGACAGCACCTACGAGCAGTACTTC. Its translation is CSTTDSTYEQYF.

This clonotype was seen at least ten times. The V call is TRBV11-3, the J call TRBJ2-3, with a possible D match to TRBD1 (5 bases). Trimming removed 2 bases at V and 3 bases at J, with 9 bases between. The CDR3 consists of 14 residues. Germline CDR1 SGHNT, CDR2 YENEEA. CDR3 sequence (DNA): TGTGCCAGCAGCTTAAGGGGTATGACAGATACGCAGTATTTT. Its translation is CASSLRGMTDTQYF.

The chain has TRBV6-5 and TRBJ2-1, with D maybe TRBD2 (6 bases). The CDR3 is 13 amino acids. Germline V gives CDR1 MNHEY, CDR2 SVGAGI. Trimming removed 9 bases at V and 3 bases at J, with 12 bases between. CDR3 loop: CASQRASYNEQFF. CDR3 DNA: TGTGCCAGTCAGCGGGCGAGCTACAATGAGCAGTTCTTC.

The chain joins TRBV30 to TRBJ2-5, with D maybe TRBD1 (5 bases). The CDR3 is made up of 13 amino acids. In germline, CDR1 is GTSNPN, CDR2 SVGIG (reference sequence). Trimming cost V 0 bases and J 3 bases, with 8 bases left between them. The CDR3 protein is CAWSVRVKETQYF. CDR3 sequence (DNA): TGTGCCTGGAGTGTCAGGGTCAAAGAGACCCAGTACTTC.

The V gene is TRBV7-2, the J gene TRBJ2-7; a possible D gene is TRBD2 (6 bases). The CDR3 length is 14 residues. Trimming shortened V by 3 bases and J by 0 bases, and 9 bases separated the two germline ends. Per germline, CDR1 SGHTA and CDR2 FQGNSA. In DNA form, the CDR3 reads TGTGCCAGCAGCTTTGGCGGGAACTCCTACGAGCAGTACTTC. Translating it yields CASSFGGNSYEQYF.